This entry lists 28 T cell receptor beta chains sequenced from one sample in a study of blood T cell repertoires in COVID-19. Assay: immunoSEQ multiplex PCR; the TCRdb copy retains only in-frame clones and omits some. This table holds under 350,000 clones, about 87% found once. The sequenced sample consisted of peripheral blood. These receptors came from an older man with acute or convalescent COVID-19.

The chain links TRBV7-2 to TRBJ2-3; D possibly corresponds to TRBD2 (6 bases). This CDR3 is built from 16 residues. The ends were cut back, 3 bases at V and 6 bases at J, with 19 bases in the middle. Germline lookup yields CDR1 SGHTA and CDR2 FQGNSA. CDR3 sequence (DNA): TGTGCCAGCAGCTTCGCCCCAGTCGCCGCGGGGGATACGCAGTATTTT. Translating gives CASSFAPVAAGDTQYF.

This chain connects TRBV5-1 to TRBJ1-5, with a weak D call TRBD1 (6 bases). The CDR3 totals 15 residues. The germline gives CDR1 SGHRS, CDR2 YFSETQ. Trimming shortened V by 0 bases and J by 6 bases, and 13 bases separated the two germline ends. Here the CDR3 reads CASSLGTGSGQPQHF. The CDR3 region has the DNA TGCGCCAGCAGCTTGGGAACAGGGAGCGGTCAGCCCCAGCATTTT.

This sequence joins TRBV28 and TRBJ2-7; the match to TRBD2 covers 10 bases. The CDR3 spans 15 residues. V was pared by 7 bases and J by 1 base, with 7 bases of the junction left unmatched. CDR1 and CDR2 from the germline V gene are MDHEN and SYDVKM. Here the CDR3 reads CASNLAGDKSYEQYF. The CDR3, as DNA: TGTGCCAGCAACCTAGCGGGAGATAAGTCCTACGAGCAGTACTTC.

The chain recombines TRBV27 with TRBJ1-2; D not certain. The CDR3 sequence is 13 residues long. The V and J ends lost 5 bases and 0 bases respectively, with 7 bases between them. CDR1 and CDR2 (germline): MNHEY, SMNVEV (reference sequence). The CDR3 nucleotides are TGTGCCAGCAGTACCAGAACTAACTATGGCTACACCTTC. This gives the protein CASSTRTNYGYTF.

CDR3 nucleotides: TGCGCCAGCAGTCCAAACAGGGGGAAGGTTGAGGGTCAGCCCCAGCATTTT. It is translated as CASSPNRGKVEGQPQHF. This chain joins TRBV23-1 and TRBJ1-5, with 8 bases aligning to TRBD1. TRBV23-1 is an ORF, and what it does is uncertain. This CDR3 comprises 17 residues. With V trimmed by 4 bases and J by 6 bases, 14 bases remained unmatched.

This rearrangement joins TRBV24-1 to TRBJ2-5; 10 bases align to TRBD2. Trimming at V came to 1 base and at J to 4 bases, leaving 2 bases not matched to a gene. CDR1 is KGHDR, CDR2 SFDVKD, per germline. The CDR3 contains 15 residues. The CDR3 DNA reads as TGTGCCACCAGTGATTTCTCTAGCGGGGGAGAGACCCAGTACTTC. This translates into CATSDFSSGGETQYF.

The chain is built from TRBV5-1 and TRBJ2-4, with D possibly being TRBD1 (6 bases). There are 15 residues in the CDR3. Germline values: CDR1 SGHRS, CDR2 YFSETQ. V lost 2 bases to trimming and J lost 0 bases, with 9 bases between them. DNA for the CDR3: TGCGCCAGCAGCTTACTGGGGGCAGCCAAAAACATTCAGTACTTC. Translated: CASSLLGAAKNIQYF.

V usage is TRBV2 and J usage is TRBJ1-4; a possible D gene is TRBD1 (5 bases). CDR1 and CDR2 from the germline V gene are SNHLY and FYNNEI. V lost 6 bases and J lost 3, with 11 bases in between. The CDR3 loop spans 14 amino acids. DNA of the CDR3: TGTGCCAGCAGCACAGGTTCCTCTAATGAAAAACTGTTTTTT. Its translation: CASSTGSSNEKLFF.

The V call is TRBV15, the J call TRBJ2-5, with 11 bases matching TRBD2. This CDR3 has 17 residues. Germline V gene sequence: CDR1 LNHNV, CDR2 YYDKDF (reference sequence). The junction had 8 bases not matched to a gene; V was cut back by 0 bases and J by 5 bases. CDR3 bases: TGTGCCACCAGCAGAGATGGCGCTAGCGGGAGGTCTGAGACCCAGTACTTC. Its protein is CATSRDGASGRSETQYF.

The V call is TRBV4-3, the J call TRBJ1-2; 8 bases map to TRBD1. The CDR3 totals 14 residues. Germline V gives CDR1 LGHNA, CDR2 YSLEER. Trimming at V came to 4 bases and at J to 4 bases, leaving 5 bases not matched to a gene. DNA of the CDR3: TGCGCCAGCAGCCCCGGACAGGGAGCCTATGGCTACACCTTC. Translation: CASSPGQGAYGYTF.

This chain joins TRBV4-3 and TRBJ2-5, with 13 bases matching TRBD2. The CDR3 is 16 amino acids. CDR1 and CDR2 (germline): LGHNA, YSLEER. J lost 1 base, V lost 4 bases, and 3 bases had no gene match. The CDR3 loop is CASSPLAGGPQETQYF. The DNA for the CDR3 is TGCGCCAGCAGCCCACTAGCGGGAGGGCCCCAAGAGACCCAGTACTTC.

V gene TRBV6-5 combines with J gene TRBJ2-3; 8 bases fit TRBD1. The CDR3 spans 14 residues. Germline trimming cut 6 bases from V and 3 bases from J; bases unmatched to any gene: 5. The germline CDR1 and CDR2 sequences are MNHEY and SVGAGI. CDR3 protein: CASRKGQETDTQYF. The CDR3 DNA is TGTGCCAGCAGGAAGGGACAGGAAACAGATACGCAGTATTTT.

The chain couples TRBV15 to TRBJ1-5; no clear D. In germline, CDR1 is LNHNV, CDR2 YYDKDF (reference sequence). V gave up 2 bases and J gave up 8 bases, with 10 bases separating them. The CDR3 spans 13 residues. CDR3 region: CATSRSRTEPQHF. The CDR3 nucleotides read TGTGCCACCAGCAGATCTAGAACCGAGCCCCAGCATTTT.

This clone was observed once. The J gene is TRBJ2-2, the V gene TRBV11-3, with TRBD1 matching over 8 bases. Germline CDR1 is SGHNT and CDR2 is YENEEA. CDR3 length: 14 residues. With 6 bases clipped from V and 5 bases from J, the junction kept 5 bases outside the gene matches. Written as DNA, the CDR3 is TGTGCCAGCAGTCCTAACAGGGGGACCGGGGAGCTGTTTTTT. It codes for CASSPNRGTGELFF.

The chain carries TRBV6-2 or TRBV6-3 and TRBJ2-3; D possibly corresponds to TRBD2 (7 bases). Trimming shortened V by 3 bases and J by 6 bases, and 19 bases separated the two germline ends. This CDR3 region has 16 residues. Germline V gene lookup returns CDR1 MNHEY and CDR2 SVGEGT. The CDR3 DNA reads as TGTGCCAGCAGTTATGGGCGGGGGCCGTCTACGGATACGCAGTATTTT. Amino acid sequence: CASSYGRGPSTDTQYF.

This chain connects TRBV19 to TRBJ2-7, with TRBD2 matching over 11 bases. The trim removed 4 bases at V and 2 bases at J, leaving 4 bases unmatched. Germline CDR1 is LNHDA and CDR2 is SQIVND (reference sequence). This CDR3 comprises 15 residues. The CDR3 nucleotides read TGTGCCAGTAGTAGTCTAGCGGGAGGAACCTACGAGCAGTACTTC. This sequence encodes CASSSLAGGTYEQYF.

CDR3 amino acids: CASTTLGSPGNTIYF. The CDR3 DNA is TGTGCCAGCACTACCCTTGGGAGCCCTGGAAACACCATATATTTT. The chain links TRBV6-5 to TRBJ1-3; no definite D call. Looked up from germline, CDR1 is MNHEY and CDR2 is SVGAGI. The CDR3 is 15 residues long. Trimming removed 7 bases at V and 2 bases at J, with 15 bases between.

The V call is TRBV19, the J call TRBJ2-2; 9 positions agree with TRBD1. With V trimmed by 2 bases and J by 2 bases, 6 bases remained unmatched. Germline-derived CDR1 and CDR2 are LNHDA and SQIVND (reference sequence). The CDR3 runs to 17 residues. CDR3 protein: CASSILGQGANTGELFF. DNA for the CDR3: TGTGCCAGTAGTATACTGGGACAGGGAGCTAACACCGGGGAGCTGTTTTTT.

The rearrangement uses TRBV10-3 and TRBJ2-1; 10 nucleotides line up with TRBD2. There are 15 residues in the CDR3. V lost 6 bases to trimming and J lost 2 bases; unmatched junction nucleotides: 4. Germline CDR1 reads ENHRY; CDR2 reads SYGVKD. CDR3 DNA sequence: TGTGCCATCAGGATAGCGGGAGGAACCTACAATGAGCAGTTCTTC. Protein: CAIRIAGGTYNEQFF.

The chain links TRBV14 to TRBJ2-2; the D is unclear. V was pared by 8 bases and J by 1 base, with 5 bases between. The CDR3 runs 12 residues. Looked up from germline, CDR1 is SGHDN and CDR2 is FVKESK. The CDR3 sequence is CASRQNTGELFF. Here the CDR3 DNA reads TGTGCCAGCCGACAGAACACCGGGGAGCTGTTTTTT.

CDR3 bases: TGCAGTGCTACTAGCGTAGCGGGACAGTACTTC. This encodes CSATSVAGQYF. The chain employs TRBV20-1 and TRBJ2-7, with TRBD2 matching over 8 bases. From germline, CDR1 is DFQATT and CDR2 SNEGSKA (reference sequence). V was clipped by 4 bases and J by 10 bases; unmatched bases: 6. This CDR3 has 11 residues.

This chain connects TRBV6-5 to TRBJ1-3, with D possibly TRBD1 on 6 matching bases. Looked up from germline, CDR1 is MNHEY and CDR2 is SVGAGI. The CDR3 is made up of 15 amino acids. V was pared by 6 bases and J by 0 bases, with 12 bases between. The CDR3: CASRYTGSSGNTIYF. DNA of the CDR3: TGTGCCAGCAGATATACAGGGTCCTCTGGAAACACCATATATTTT.

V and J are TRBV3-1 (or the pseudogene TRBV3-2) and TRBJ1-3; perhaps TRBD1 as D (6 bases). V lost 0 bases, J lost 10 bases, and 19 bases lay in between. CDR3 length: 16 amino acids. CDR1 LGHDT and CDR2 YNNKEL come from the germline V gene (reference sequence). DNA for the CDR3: TGTGCCAGCAGCCAAGATCCTACAGGGTCGGCACGGACCATATATTTT. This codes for CASSQDPTGSARTIYF.

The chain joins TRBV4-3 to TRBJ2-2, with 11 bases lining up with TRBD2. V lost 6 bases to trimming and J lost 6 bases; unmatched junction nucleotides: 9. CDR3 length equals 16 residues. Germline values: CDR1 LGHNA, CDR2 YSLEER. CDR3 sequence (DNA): TGCGCCAGCAGTACCCTGACTAGCGGGGTGGCCGGGGAGCTGTTTTTT. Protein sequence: CASSTLTSGVAGELFF.

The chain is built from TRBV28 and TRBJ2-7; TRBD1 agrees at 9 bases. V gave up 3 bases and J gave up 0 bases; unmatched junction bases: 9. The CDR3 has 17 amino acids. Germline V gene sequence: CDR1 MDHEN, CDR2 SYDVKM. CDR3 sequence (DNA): TGTGCCAGCAGTTTCCACCCCGGGACAGGGAGCTCCTACGAGCAGTACTTC. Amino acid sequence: CASSFHPGTGSSYEQYF.

The CDR3 spells CATEDIAGGYNEQFF. In DNA form, the CDR3 reads TGTGCCACCGAAGATATAGCGGGAGGGTACAATGAGCAGTTCTTC. This chain connects TRBV28 to TRBJ2-1, with TRBD2 matching over 11 bases. CDR1 and CDR2 (germline): MDHEN, SYDVKM. Trimming cost V 10 bases and J 4 bases; bases outside gene matches: 9. This CDR3 region has 15 residues. Complete variable domain (other parts from reference TRBV28 and TRBJ2-1): DVKVTQSSRYLVKRTGEKVFLECVQDMDHENMFWYRQDPGLGLRLIYFSYDVKMKEKGDIPEGYSVSREKKERFSLILESASTNQTSMYLCATEDIAGGYNEQFFGPGTRLTVL.

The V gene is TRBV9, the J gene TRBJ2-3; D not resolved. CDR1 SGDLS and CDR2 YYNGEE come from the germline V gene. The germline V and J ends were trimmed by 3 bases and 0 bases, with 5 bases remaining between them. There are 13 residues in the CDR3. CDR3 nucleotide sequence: TGTGCCAGCAGCGGAACTAGCACAGATACGCAGTATTTT. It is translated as CASSGTSTDTQYF.

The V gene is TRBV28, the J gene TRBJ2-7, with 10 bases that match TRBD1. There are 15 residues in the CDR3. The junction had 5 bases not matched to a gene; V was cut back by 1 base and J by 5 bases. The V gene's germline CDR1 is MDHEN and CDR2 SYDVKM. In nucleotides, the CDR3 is TGTGCCAGCAGTTTATTTGGACAGGGGGACCACGAGCAGTACTTC. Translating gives CASSLFGQGDHEQYF.